This is a list of T cell receptor beta chains from one sample in a study of healthy donors' naive CD4 and CD8 T cells. TCRdb reprocessed the reads with MiXCR, giving one entry per CDR3 protein. In the table there are approximately 200,000 distinct CDR3 sequences, around 74% of which are singletons. The sequenced material came from naive CD4+ and CD8+ T cells sorted from blood, pooled from several donors. The receptors here all came from a pool of human donors in good health; the sample pools cells from several healthy donors. CDR3s include the opening cysteine and the closing phenylalanine or tryptophan.

CDR3 protein,CDR3 length,V gene
CATESYGYTF,10,TRBV19
CSVLWDRGNTEAFF,14,TRBV29-1
CSVAGSYGYTF,11,TRBV29-1
CSVESADYYEQYF,13,TRBV29-1
CASKFDGLAETQYF,14,TRBV12-3/TRBV12-4
CASSRDPGNTEAFF,14,TRBV4-2
CASSQIRGSSYNSPLHF,17,TRBV4-3
CAWSAPRLAVREQFF,15,TRBV30
CAISDRDSLISPLHF,15,TRBV10-3
CASIEGLNTGELFF,14,TRBV7-8
CASSLGQEAYNEQFF,15,TRBV4-3
CASSVSAWYEQYF,13,TRBV19
CAGSQELRQSNTEAFF,16,TRBV4-1
CASSSLRAGSTDTQYF,16,TRBV27
CATHSLQGSGEEDTQYF,17,TRBV27
CASSQPALAGLYYEQYF,17,TRBV4-2
CASGDRGLNTEAFF,14,TRBV19
CASSYSRVAHEQFF,14,TRBV6-5
CASSLRWAVRNQPQHF,16,TRBV27
CSTPGQGSQQYF,12,TRBV29-1
CSAGLAGSYNEQFF,14,TRBV29-1
CSVDRQEGTDTQYF,14,TRBV29-1
CASSLASVRPSYEQYF,16,TRBV5-5
CSVGGQSNQPQHF,13,TRBV29-1
CASSYLAGGPTDTQYF,16,TRBV6-2/TRBV6-3
CATSDLKGGGNQPQHF,16,TRBV24-1
CSVGEAYEQYF,11,TRBV29-1
CSVAQGEAFF,10,TRBV29-1
CSVGGVRGYNEQFF,14,TRBV29-1
CSVDAQGYF,9,TRBV29-1
CASRDGPGTGMVAFF,15,TRBV19
CSVGVGWNQPQHF,13,TRBV29-1
CASSYGNPRAYEQYF,15,TRBV6-5
CASSILSAGTDTQYF,15,TRBV19
CASSLRGTDTQYF,13,TRBV27
CASSTSKTDSGNTIYF,16,TRBV19
CSGSGSTDTQYF,12,TRBV20-1
CSVVFRDGYTF,11,TRBV29-1
CASSRQGSLPYEQYF,15,TRBV6-1
CATRPSSTDTQYF,13,TRBV27
CASSYGQELGRNTEAFF,17,TRBV6-5
CSARDQTGRETQYF,14,TRBV20-1
CATSRDDLWSGTTDTQYF,18,TRBV15
CASSIAGIQMGKNTEAFF,18,TRBV19
CASSWGQGFWQPQHF,15,TRBV7-2
CSARALGTDNTGELFF,16,TRBV20-1
CASSYGTSEGNEQFF,15,TRBV6-5
CASKGWTAYYGYTF,14,TRBV19
CASSFTGGSYEQYF,14,TRBV27
CASSSGGAGTEAFF,14,TRBV6-2/TRBV6-3
CAWSGAAGLSYEQYF,15,TRBV30
CASSIDRAGCNEQYF,15,TRBV19
CASSLEMNTEAFF,13,TRBV5-1
CASSMDRFPGANVLTF,16,TRBV5-5
CASSSWGSGYNEQFF,15,TRBV5-5
CASSLAGTGYSPLHF,15,TRBV13
CATSAPNQETQYF,13,TRBV24-1